This T cell receptor beta chain was sequenced during a study of preoperative IRX-2 immunotherapy in early breast cancer. As for treatment: preoperative locoregional IRX-2 cytokine immunotherapy. Patients received preoperative, locoregional IRX-2 cytokine immunotherapy in a phase Ib study. Germline V gene lookup returns CDR1 SEHNR and CDR2 FQNEAQ (reference sequence). Trimming took 4 bases from V and 5 from J, leaving 9 bases between them. CDR3 size: 13 residues. The method was immunoSEQ multiplex PCR; TCRdb's version includes in-frame clones alone and lacks a portion of them. Here the sample spans around 39,000 clones, about 94% being singletons.

The V gene is TRBV7-9, the J gene TRBJ2-1, with a possible D match to TRBD2 (6 bases). The input for sequencing was tumor tissue, taken after IRX-2 immunotherapy. The TCR originated in a human donor with breast cancer. CDR3 sequence reads: CASSSWGDNEQFF. In nucleotides, the CDR3 is TGTGCCAGCAGCTCTTGGGGGGACAATGAGCAGTTCTTC.